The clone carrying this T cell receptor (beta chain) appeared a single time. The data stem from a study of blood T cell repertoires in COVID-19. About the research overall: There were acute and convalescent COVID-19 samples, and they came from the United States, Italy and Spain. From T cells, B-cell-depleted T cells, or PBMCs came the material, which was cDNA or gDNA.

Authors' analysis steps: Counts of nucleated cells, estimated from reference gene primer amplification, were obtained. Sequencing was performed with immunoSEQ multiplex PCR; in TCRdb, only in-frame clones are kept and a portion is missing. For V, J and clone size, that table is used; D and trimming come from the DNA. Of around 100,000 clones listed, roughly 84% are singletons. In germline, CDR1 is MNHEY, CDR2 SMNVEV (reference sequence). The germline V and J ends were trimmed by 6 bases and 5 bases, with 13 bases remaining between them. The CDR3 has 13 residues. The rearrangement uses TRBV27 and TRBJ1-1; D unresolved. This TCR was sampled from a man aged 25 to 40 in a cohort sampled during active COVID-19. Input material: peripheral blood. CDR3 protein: CASRKIGVTEAFF. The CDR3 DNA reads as TGTGCCAGCAGAAAAATCGGGGTTACTGAAGCTTTCTTT.